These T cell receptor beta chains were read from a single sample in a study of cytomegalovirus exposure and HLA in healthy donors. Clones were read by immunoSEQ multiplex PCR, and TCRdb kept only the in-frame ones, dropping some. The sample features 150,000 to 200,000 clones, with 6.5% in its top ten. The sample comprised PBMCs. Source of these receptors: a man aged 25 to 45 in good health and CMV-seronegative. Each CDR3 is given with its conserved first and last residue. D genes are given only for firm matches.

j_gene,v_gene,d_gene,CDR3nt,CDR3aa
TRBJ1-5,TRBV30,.,TGTGCCTGGAGTGTACGTGGGGGCCAGGGCAATCAGCCCCAGCATTTT,CAWSVRGGQGNQPQHF
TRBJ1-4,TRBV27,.,TGTGCCAGCAGTGTCGGGAACCCAAATGAAGAACTGTTTTTT,CASSVGNPNEELFF
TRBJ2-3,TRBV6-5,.,TGTGCCAGCAGTACCTCGCGGACTACAGATACGCAGTATTTT,CASSTSRTTDTQYF
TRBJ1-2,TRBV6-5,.,TGTGCCAGCAGTTATAGGGGCGGCTACACCTTC,CASSYRGGYTF
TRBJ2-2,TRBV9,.,TGTGCCACGGGTCGGGAGAACACCGGGGAGCTGTTTTTT,CATGRENTGELFF
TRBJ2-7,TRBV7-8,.,TGTGCCAGCAGCTTAGCGCTGACGGCGGGACTCGCCTACGAGCAGTACTTC,CASSLALTAGLAYEQYF
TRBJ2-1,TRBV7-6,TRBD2,TGTGCCAGCAGCGAACTAGCGGGAGGGAGGGGTGAGCAGTTCTTC,CASSELAGGRGEQFF
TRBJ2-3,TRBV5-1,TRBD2,TGCGCCAGCAGCTTGGGGGACTACCCGAACACAGATACGCAGTATTTT,CASSLGDYPNTDTQYF
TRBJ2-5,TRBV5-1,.,TGCGCCAGCAGCTTAATAGCCCGCTCTGAGACCCAGTACTTC,CASSLIARSETQYF
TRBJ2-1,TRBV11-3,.,TGTGCCAGCAGCCCGCCGAGCTCCTACAATGAGCAGTTCTTC,CASSPPSSYNEQFF
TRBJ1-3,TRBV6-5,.,TGTGCCAGCAGTTACGAGCCTTTCTCTGGAAACACCATATATTTT,CASSYEPFSGNTIYF
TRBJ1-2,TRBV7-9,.,TGTGCCAGCAGCTTAAATGGGCAGGGTTATGGCTACACCTTC,CASSLNGQGYGYTF
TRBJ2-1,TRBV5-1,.,TGCGCCAGCAGCTCCCAAGGTATCGGGCGGGTTAAGAACAATGAGCAGTTCTTC,CASSSQGIGRVKNNEQFF
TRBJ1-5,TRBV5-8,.,TGTGCCAGCAGCTCGACAGTATATAGCAATCAGCCCCAGCATTTT,CASSSTVYSNQPQHF
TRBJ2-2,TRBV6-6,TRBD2,TGTGCCAGCAGCCCCTTGGGACTAGCGGGGGCCGGGGAGCTGTTTTTT,CASSPLGLAGAGELFF
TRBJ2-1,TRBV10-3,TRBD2,TGTGCCATCAAGCTAGCGGGAGGGGGTAGTGAGCAGTTCTTC,CAIKLAGGGSEQFF
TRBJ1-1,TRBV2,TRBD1,TGTGCCAGCAGCGACGGACAGGGGGACACTGAAGCTTTCTTT,CASSDGQGDTEAFF
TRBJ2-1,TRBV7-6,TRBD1,TGTGCCAGCAGTTTCCGGGACAGGTACGACAATGAGCAGTTCTTC,CASSFRDRYDNEQFF
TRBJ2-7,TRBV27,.,TGTGCCAGCAGTTTATTATCCAGCTCCTACGAGCAGTACTTC,CASSLLSSSYEQYF
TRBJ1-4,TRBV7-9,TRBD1,TGTGCCAGCAGCTTAACCGGACAGGTAGATAATGAAAAACTGTTTTTT,CASSLTGQVDNEKLFF
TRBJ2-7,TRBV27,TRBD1,TGTGCCAGCCAAAGGACAGGAGCCTACGAGCAGTACTTC,CASQRTGAYEQYF
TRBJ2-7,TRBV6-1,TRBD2,TGTGCCAGCAGCGTCCCGGGGGGGTACGAGCAGTACTTC,CASSVPGGYEQYF
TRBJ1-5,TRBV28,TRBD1,TGTGCCAGCAGTGGCACTAGCGGGACAGTTAACAATCAGCCCCAGCATTTT,CASSGTSGTVNNQPQHF
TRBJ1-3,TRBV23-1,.,TGCGCCAGCAGTCACAGGGCTGGAAACACCATATATTTT,CASSHRAGNTIYF
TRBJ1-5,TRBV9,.,TGTGCCAGCAGCGTTGGGACAAATAGCAATCAGCCCCAGCATTTT,CASSVGTNSNQPQHF
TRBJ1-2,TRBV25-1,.,TGTGCCAGCATTCCAGGGCCTGGCTATGGCTACACCTTC,CASIPGPGYGYTF
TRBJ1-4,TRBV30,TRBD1,TGTGCCTGGAGCCTCCCGACAGGGTGGAGTGAAAAACTGTTTTTT,CAWSLPTGWSEKLFF
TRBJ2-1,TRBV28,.,TGTGCAGGAGGGGGGGCCCACAATGAGCAGTTCTTC,CAGGGAHNEQFF
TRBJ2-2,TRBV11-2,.,TGTGCCAGCAGCTTAGCCCTCACCGGGGAGCTGTTTTTT,CASSLALTGELFF
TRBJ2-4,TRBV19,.,TGTGCCAGTGGGGAGGGGGGAAGGACCAAAAACATTCAGTACTTC,CASGEGGRTKNIQYF
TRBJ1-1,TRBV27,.,TGTGCCAGCAGTTTGAAGGGGCCACCTGTGACTGAAGCTTTCTTT,CASSLKGPPVTEAFF
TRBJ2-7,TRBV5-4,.,TGTGCCAGCAGCGTCGAGGCAGGGATCGGCGAGCAGTACTTC,CASSVEAGIGEQYF
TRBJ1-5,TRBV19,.,TGTGCCAGTAGTCCTCTCCCGGGGAGTAGCAATCAGCCCCAGCATTTT,CASSPLPGSSNQPQHF
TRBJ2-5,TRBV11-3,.,TGTGCCAGCAGCCCACTTGGGGCCGGGGAGACCCAGTACTTC,CASSPLGAGETQYF
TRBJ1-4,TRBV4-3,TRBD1,TGCGCCAGCAGCCGAGAATCTCAGAGGGCGACAGGGGATTTTACTAATGAAAAACTGTTTTTT,CASSRESQRATGDFTNEKLFF
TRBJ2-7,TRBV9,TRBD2,TGTGCCAGCAGCGTAGATTTGTCTAGCGGTCGTTACGAGCAGTACTTC,CASSVDLSSGRYEQYF
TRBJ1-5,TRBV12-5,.,TGTGCTAGTGGTATAGGGACTTCAAGGGGTAATCAGCCCCAGCATTTT,CASGIGTSRGNQPQHF
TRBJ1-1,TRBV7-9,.,TGTGCCAGCACCCGGATCGTGGGCGGGACCATGAACACTGAAGCTTTCTTT,CASTRIVGGTMNTEAFF
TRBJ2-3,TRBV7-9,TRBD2,TGTGCCAGCAGCTTTAGCGGGGACACAGATACGCAGTATTTT,CASSFSGDTDTQYF
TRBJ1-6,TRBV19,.,TGTGCCAGTCAGACCCTAGTTTCCAGGGATAATTCACCCCTCCACTTT,CASQTLVSRDNSPLHF
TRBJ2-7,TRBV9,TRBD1,TGTGCCAGCAGTCCAGAGGACAGGGGGCCTACCTACGAGCAGTACTTC,CASSPEDRGPTYEQYF
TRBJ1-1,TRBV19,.,TGTGCCAGTAGTATTGAGGCGAACACTGAAGCTTTCTTT,CASSIEANTEAFF
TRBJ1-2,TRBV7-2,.,TGTGCCAGCAGCTCGAGCTTGGGGGGATCGGTCTATGGCTACACCTTC,CASSSSLGGSVYGYTF
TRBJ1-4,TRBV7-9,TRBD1,TGTGCCAGCAGCCTAATGACAGGGCTTAATGAAAAACTGTTTTTT,CASSLMTGLNEKLFF
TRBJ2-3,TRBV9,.,TGTGCCAGCAGCGTAGTACGAGGAGGATTCACAGATACGCAGTATTTT,CASSVVRGGFTDTQYF
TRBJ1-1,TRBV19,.,TGTGCCAGTAGTATAATAGAGGACACTGAAGCTTTCTTT,CASSIIEDTEAFF
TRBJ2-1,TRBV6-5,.,TGTGCCAGCAGTTACTCGATAGCGGCCCGCTACAATGAGCAGTTCTTC,CASSYSIAARYNEQFF
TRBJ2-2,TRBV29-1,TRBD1,TGCAGCGCGGGACAGGGGGCAGGCGGGGAGCTGTTTTTT,CSAGQGAGGELFF
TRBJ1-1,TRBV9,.,TGTGCCAGCAGCGCTACCCGACAGCGGAACACTGAAGCTTTCTTT,CASSATRQRNTEAFF
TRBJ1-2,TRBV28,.,TGTGCCAGCAGCCGTGGGTTTTCGGGTGTCTATGGCTACACCTTC,CASSRGFSGVYGYTF
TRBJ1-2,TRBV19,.,TGTGCCAGTAGACTGCCGGGAGGGAGGGCCTGGGGCGGCTACACCTTC,CASRLPGGRAWGGYTF
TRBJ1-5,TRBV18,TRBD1,TGTGCCAGCTCACCTGGGACAGGGTGGTATAGCAATCAGCCCCAGCATTTT,CASSPGTGWYSNQPQHF
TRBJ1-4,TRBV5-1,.,TGCGCCAGCAGCTTGGCCAGGGGCACTAATGAAAAACTGTTTTTT,CASSLARGTNEKLFF
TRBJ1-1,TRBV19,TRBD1,TGTGCCAGTACCAGGACAGGGGGCGCGGCTGAAGCTTTCTTT,CASTRTGGAAEAFF
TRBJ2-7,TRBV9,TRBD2,TGTGCCAGCAGCGGGACTAGCGGGACCCCCGCCTACGAGCAGTACTTC,CASSGTSGTPAYEQYF
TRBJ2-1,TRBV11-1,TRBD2,TGTGCCAGCAGCTTACGGACTAGCGGGAAGAATAAGCAGTTCTTC,CASSLRTSGKNKQFF